This T cell receptor beta chain was recovered during a study of shared T cell receptors in the human thymus. Profiled with immunoSEQ multiplex PCR; TCRdb holds only in-frame clones, not every one. The sample includes roughly 410,000 clones, more than 85% of them seen just once. In germline, CDR1 is SGHNT, CDR2 YENEEA. CDR3 length equals 13 residues. J gave up 3 bases and V 6 bases, and 3 bases lay outside the gene matches. This clonotype originated in a human donor. V and J are TRBV11-3 and TRBJ2-7; 9 bases match TRBD1. Sample: thymocytes. The CDR3 loop is CASSSDRGYEQYF. The CDR3 coding sequence is TGTGCCAGCAGTTCGGACAGGGGCTACGAGCAGTACTTC.